Listed here are 5 T cell receptor beta chains from one sample, sequenced in a study of cytomegalovirus exposure and HLA in healthy donors. This PCR relied on a set of 60 Vbeta primers and 13 Jbeta primers. Only in-frame clones appear in the TCRdb table, and some are missing; sequencing was by immunoSEQ multiplex PCR. The table includes about 140,000 clones, about 84% detected once. Sequenced input: PBMCs. These receptors all come from a man aged 50-60 years in good health and CMV-seronegative.

The chain employs TRBV7-9 and TRBJ2-5, with no clear D. Germline assignment: CDR1 SEHNR and CDR2 FQNEAQ (reference sequence). The length of the CDR3 is 15 residues. V lost 1 base and J lost 4, with 13 bases in between. CDR3 amino acids: CASSLVAPRGETQYF. CDR3 nucleotide sequence: TGTGCCAGCAGCTTAGTGGCACCCCGCGGAGAGACCCAGTACTTC. The full variable domain, in which reference TRBV7-9 and TRBJ2-5 provide the parts outside the CDR3, is DTGVSQNPRHKITKRGQNVTFRCDPISEHNRLYWYRQTLGQGPEFLTYFQNEAQLEKSRLLSDRFSAERPKGSFSTLEIQRTEQGDSAMYLCASSLVAPRGETQYFGPGTRLLVL.

This clone was seen only a few times. The chain combines TRBV2 with TRBJ2-7, with TRBD2 as a possible D gene (6 bases). Germline CDR1 reads SNHLY; CDR2 reads FYNNEI. Between the trimmed V and J ends, which lost 6 bases and 4 bases, there was a span of 19 bases. The CDR3 contains 15 residues. The CDR3 DNA reads TGTGCCAGCAGCTATAGCGGTTACCGACCTTACGAGCAGTACTTC. Protein product: CASSYSGYRPYEQYF.

This clone has a single count. V gene TRBV30 combines with J gene TRBJ2-7, with TRBD2 matching over 14 bases. Per germline, CDR1 GTSNPN and CDR2 SVGIG (reference sequence). The CDR3 length is 17 residues. Unmatched junction bases numbered 6, after V lost 2 bases and J lost 0 bases. The CDR3 spells CAWSRGLAGVSSYEQYF. The CDR3, as DNA: TGTGCCTGGAGTAGGGGACTAGCGGGAGTAAGCTCCTACGAGCAGTACTTC. Drawing the rest from reference TRBV30 and TRBJ2-7, the complete variable domain is SQTIHQWPATLVQPVGSPLSLECTVEGTSNPNLYWYRQAAGRGLQLLFYSVGIGQISSEVPQNLSASRPQDRQFILSSKKLLLSDSGFYLCAWSRGLAGVSSYEQYFGPGTRLTVT.

This sequence joins TRBV6-1 and TRBJ2-4; no firm D call. There are 16 residues in the CDR3. Germline CDR1 MNHNS, CDR2 SASEGT. The germline V and J ends were trimmed by 4 bases and 0 bases, with 13 bases remaining between them. In DNA form, the CDR3 reads TGTGCCAGCAGTGGAGGAAAGGTGGGAGCCAAAAACATTCAGTACTTC. Translating it yields CASSGGKVGAKNIQYF.

This clone showed up just once. The genes are TRBV9 and TRBJ1-4; tentatively, D is TRBD1 (6 bases). The CDR3 runs to 14 residues. Germline V gene sequence: CDR1 SGDLS, CDR2 YYNGEE. Trimming removed 0 bases at V and 8 bases at J, with 11 bases between. The CDR3 DNA follows: TGTGCCAGCAGCGTAGACAGGGAGCCCGAAAAACTGTTTTTT. Translating it yields CASSVDREPEKLFF.